These 25 T cell receptor beta chains share one sample of origin, sequenced in a study of T cell responses to AZD1222 COVID-19 vaccine. This table comes from immunoSEQ multiplex PCR, and its TCRdb copy is limited to in-frame clones, with some not included. This sample has about 120,000 clones, with 80% to 90% found just once. The sample consisted of peripheral blood, taken on day 0 of AZD1222 vaccination. The source of these receptors is an adult in good health.

In its sample, this clone was seen a few times. The chain uses TRBV20-1 and TRBJ2-1; D tentatively reads TRBD1 or TRBD2 (5 bases each). V was pared by 1 base and J by 9 bases, with 7 bases between. The CDR3 sequence is 11 residues long. Germline CDR1 reads DFQATT; CDR2 reads SNEGSKA (reference sequence). CDR3 residues: CSARGGVEQFF. DNA for the CDR3: TGCAGTGCTAGAGGAGGGGTTGAGCAGTTCTTC.

The genes are TRBV6-2 or TRBV6-3 and TRBJ2-3; the D gene is possibly TRBD2 (6 bases). The CDR3 is 13 amino acids. The V gene lost 2 bases and the J gene lost 8 bases, with 11 bases spanning the gap. Germline V gene data show CDR1 as MNHEY and CDR2 as SVGEGT. CDR3 nucleotide sequence: TGTGCCAGCAGTTACCAAGGACTACCTACGCAGTATTTT. Translation: CASSYQGLPTQYF.

CDR3 region: CASARSTGNEQFF. The CDR3 DNA is TGTGCCAGCGCCCGTTCTACGGGCAATGAGCAGTTCTTC. This chain uses TRBV7-9 with TRBJ2-1; unclear D gene. V dropped 8 bases and J dropped 6 bases, with 14 bases sitting between them. Looked up from germline, CDR1 is SEHNR and CDR2 is FQNEAQ (reference sequence). The CDR3 has 13 amino acids.

The genes are TRBV4-3 and TRBJ2-7; 7 bases line up with TRBD2. Germline V gene lookup returns CDR1 LGHNA and CDR2 YSLEER. The CDR3 is made up of 17 amino acids. J was trimmed by 2 bases and V by 1 base; bases with no gene match: 11. The CDR3 is CASSQGLWGGSTYEQYF. As DNA, the CDR3 is TGCGCCAGCAGCCAAGGGCTTTGGGGCGGGAGCACCTACGAGCAGTACTTC.

J is TRBJ1-5 and V is TRBV19; D is possibly TRBD1 (6 bases). CDR1 LNHDA and CDR2 SQIVND come from the germline V gene (reference sequence). This CDR3 comprises 13 residues. Trimming shortened V by 7 bases and J by 8 bases, and 15 bases separated the two germline ends. The CDR3 is CASTDRFSEPQHF. CDR3 coding DNA: TGTGCCAGTACCGACAGGTTTAGTGAGCCCCAGCATTTT.

This clone was found once. The gene calls are TRBV24-1 and TRBJ2-1; D could derive from TRBD1 or TRBD2 (5 bases each). Germline assignment: CDR1 KGHDR and CDR2 SFDVKD. This CDR3 has 15 amino acids. Deletions cut 4 bases from V and 7 bases from J, with 16 bases between. CDR3 bases: TGTGCCACCAGTGACTCGGGACGCGAGGGGAATGAGCAGTTCTTC. Translated: CATSDSGREGNEQFF.

This clone was observed once. The chain joins TRBV23-1 to TRBJ2-5, with D tentatively TRBD2 (6 bases). TRBV23-1 is placed among ORFs of uncertain function. V lost 2 bases and J 7 bases, leaving 11 bases between the germline ends. This CDR3 is built from 13 residues. The CDR3 bases are TGCGCCAGCAGTCAAAGGTGGGAGGTGACCCAGTACTTC. This encodes CASSQRWEVTQYF.

The chain links TRBV19 to TRBJ2-2, with a weak D call TRBD2 (5 bases). CDR3 length equals 13 residues. V dropped 3 bases and J dropped 7 bases, with 9 bases sitting between them. CDR1 is LNHDA, CDR2 SQIVND, per germline (reference sequence). CDR3 sequence (DNA): TGTGCCAGTAGTATCGGGGAAGTCGGGGAGCTGTTTTTT. It is translated as CASSIGEVGELFF.

The chain recombines TRBV6-5 with TRBJ1-1; possible D gene TRBD1, 6 bases. The V end was cut by 9 bases, the J end by 4 bases, with 12 bases between. Germline values: CDR1 MNHEY, CDR2 SVGAGI. This CDR3 is 12 amino acids long. For the CDR3, the DNA is TGTGCCAGTAGACAGGCGAGCACTGAAGCTTTCTTT. Amino acids: CASRQASTEAFF.

This clone was seen a single time. V is TRBV19 and J is TRBJ2-5, with 10 bases identical to TRBD2. CDR1 and CDR2 (germline): LNHDA, SQIVND (reference sequence). V trimming: 5 bases; J trimming: 5 bases; junction bases outside the gene matches: 11. The CDR3 length is 16 residues. This CDR3 reads CASSPRRLAGRETQYF. The CDR3 bases are TGTGCCAGTAGTCCCCGCAGACTAGCGGGCCGTGAGACCCAGTACTTC.

The rearrangement uses TRBV2 and TRBJ1-4; 7 bases fit TRBD1. CDR1 is SNHLY, CDR2 FYNNEI, per germline. The CDR3 has 15 amino acids. J lost 5 bases, V lost 4 bases, and 7 bases had no gene match. The CDR3 DNA reads as TGTGCCAGCAGTGCCGCCGGGACAGCGAATGAAAAACTGTTTTTT. It encodes CASSAAGTANEKLFF.

The CDR3: CASSYRQVGTGEQYF. CDR3 DNA sequence: TGTGCCAGCAGCTATCGACAGGTCGGTACGGGCGAGCAGTACTTC. The V call is TRBV7-2, the J call TRBJ2-7, with a tentative D call TRBD1 (6 bases). In germline, CDR1 is SGHTA, CDR2 FQGNSA. V lost 4 bases, J lost 6 bases, and 19 bases lay in between. This CDR3 has 15 amino acids.

This clone appeared once. CDR3 in amino acids: CASSPGHGYGYTF. The CDR3 DNA is TGTGCCAGCAGCCCCGGACACGGCTATGGCTACACCTTC. The V gene is TRBV12-3 or TRBV12-4, the J gene TRBJ1-2; TRBD1 is a possible D gene (5 bases). There are 13 residues in the CDR3. The V and J ends lost 6 bases and 4 bases respectively, with 12 bases between them.

This clone is a singleton in its sample. This specimen includes other DNA sequences encoding the same CDR3. The rearrangement links TRBV9 to TRBJ1-6; D is undetermined. Germline V CDR1 and CDR2: SGDLS, YYNGEE. Trimming took off 0 bases at V and 5 bases at J, with 3 bases between the two ends. CDR3 length: 13 amino acids. The CDR3: CASSVADNSPLHF. The CDR3, as DNA: TGTGCCAGCAGCGTAGCCGATAATTCACCCCTCCACTTT.

The CDR3 protein is CASSLLGANYGYTF. The CDR3 coding sequence is TGTGCCAGCAGTCTCTTGGGGGCTAACTATGGCTACACCTTC. V is TRBV28 and J is TRBJ1-2, with a weak D call TRBD1 (5 bases). From germline, CDR1 is MDHEN and CDR2 SYDVKM. The V end lost 5 bases, the J end lost 0 bases, and 10 bases lay between the germline ends. The CDR3 contains 14 residues.

This sequence joins TRBV10-3 and TRBJ2-5; possibly TRBD1 for D (5 bases). Trimming took 5 bases from V and 2 from J, leaving 9 bases between them. The germline V gene encodes CDR1 ENHRY and CDR2 SYGVKD. This CDR3 region has 13 residues. The CDR3 nucleotides read TGTGCCATCAGTCCAGGGTCACAAGAGACCCAGTACTTC. It translates to CAISPGSQETQYF.

This rearrangement joins TRBV4-1 to TRBJ2-7; 11 nucleotides align to TRBD1. The ends lost 3 bases at V and 6 bases at J; junction bases unmatched: 7. The CDR3 runs 15 residues. From germline, CDR1 is MGHRA and CDR2 YSYEKL. The CDR3 nucleotides are TGCGCCAGCAGCCAGTACTGGGACAGGGGGTTCGAGCAGTACTTC. Translated: CASSQYWDRGFEQYF.

This chain connects TRBV29-1 to TRBJ1-1; D gene uncertain. V dropped 6 bases and J dropped 0 bases, with 8 bases sitting between them. The CDR3 loop spans 12 amino acids. Germline V gene lookup returns CDR1 SQVTM and CDR2 ANQGSEA. CDR3 bases: TGCAGCGTCCCAGGATTGAACACTGAAGCTTTCTTT. Translation gives CSVPGLNTEAFF.

The chain carries TRBV7-2 and TRBJ2-1; a possible D gene is TRBD2 (6 bases). Looked up from germline, CDR1 is SGHTA and CDR2 is FQGNSA. This CDR3 region has 14 residues. V lost 2 bases to trimming and J lost 7 bases, with 12 bases between them. CDR3 nucleotide sequence: TGTGCCAGCAGCTTATACGGGAGCGGGAATGAGCAGTTCTTC. Encoded protein: CASSLYGSGNEQFF.

This clone was seen a handful of times. This rearrangement joins TRBV10-3 to TRBJ1-5; a possible D gene is TRBD1 (5 bases). Looked up from germline, CDR1 is ENHRY and CDR2 is SYGVKD. The CDR3 extends over 13 amino acids. V was shortened by 4 bases and J by 3 bases, with 7 bases between the two germline ends. The CDR3 DNA follows: TGTGCCATCAGTGGCAGGGACAATCAGCCCCAGCATTTT. Translated, it gives CAISGRDNQPQHF.

The chain recombines TRBV7-9 with TRBJ1-6; possible D gene TRBD1, 5 bases. CDR1 and CDR2 (germline): SEHNR, FQNEAQ (reference sequence). The germline V and J ends were trimmed by 8 bases and 9 bases, with 11 bases remaining between them. This CDR3 comprises 12 residues. The CDR3, as DNA: TGTGCCAGCTCTGCGGGGCTTTCACCCCTCCACTTT. It codes for CASSAGLSPLHF.

V usage is TRBV28 and J usage is TRBJ1-5; 7 bases line up with TRBD1. The CDR3 loop spans 16 amino acids. CDR1 MDHEN and CDR2 SYDVKM come from the germline V gene. J gave up 0 bases and V 6 bases, and 8 bases lay outside the gene matches. CDR3 residues: CASRVTGSVSNQPQHF. The CDR3 DNA reads TGTGCCAGCAGAGTGACAGGGAGCGTTAGCAATCAGCCCCAGCATTTT. Based on the CDR3 plus reference TRBV28 and TRBJ1-5, the full variable domain is DVKVTQSSRYLVKRTGEKVFLECVQDMDHENMFWYRQDPGLGLRLIYFSYDVKMKEKGDIPEGYSVSREKKERFSLILESASTNQTSMYLCASRVTGSVSNQPQHFGDGTRLSIL.

The chain couples TRBV3-1 (or the pseudogene TRBV3-2) to TRBJ2-5; D unresolved. Germline CDR1 LGHDT, CDR2 YNNKEL (reference sequence). There are 15 residues in the CDR3. The ends were cut back, 4 bases at V and 5 bases at J, with 17 bases in the middle. In DNA, the CDR3 is TGTGCCAGCAGCCCTCGGGCGGATCCAAGGGAGACCCAGTACTTC. Protein: CASSPRADPRETQYF.

This chain links TRBV19 with TRBJ1-2; 8 bases match TRBD1. There are 12 residues in the CDR3. Losses at the gene ends were 6 bases for V and 8 bases for J; bases not matched to a gene: 5. Per the germline V gene, CDR1 is LNHDA and CDR2 is SQIVND (reference sequence). CDR3 protein: CASSTRQGGYTF. DNA of the CDR3: TGTGCCAGTAGCACCCGACAGGGGGGCTACACCTTC.

This chain connects TRBV19 to TRBJ2-1, with 11 bases identical to TRBD1. Germline CDR1 is LNHDA and CDR2 is SQIVND (reference sequence). This CDR3 region has 18 residues. The ends lost 5 bases at V and 3 bases at J; junction bases unmatched: 12. The CDR3 nucleotides read TGTGCCAGTAGTCCTAAATACGGGACAGGGGGGAACTACAATGAGCAGTTCTTC. This translates into CASSPKYGTGGNYNEQFF.